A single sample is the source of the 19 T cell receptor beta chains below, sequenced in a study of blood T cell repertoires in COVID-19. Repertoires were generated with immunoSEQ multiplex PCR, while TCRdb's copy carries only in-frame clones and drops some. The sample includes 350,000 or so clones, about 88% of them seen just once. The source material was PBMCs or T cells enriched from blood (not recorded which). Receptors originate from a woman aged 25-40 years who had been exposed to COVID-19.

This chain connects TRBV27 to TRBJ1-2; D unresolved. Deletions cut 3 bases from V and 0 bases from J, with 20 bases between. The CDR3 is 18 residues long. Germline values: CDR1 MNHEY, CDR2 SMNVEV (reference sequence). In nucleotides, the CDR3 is TGTGCCAGCAGTTTCCACCCCCAGCGGGTCGCGGCTAACTATGGCTACACCTTC. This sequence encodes CASSFHPQRVAANYGYTF.

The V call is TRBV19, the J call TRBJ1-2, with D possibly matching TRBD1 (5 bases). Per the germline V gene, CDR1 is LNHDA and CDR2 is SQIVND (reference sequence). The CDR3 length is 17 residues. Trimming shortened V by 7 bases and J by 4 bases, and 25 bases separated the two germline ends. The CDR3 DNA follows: TGTGCCAGTATCAAAGGCGGCCAGGGCAGGGATAGCTATGGCTACACCTTC. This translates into CASIKGGQGRDSYGYTF.

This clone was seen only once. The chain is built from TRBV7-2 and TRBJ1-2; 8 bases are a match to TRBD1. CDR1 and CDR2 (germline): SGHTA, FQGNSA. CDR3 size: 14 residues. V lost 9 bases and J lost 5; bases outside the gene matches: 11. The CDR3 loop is CASRQGSLSYGYTF. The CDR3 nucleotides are TGTGCCAGTAGACAGGGGTCCCTCTCTTATGGCTACACCTTC.

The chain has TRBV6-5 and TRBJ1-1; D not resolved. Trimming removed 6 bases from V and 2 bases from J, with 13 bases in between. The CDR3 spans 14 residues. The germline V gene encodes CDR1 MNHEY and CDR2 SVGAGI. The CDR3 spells CASSPHTVNTEAFF. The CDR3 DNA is TGTGCCAGCAGCCCCCACACCGTCAACACTGAAGCTTTCTTT.

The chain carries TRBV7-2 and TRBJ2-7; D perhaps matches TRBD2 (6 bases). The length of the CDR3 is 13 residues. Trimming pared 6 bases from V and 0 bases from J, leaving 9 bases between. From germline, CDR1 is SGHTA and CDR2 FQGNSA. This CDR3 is CASREGPSYEQYF. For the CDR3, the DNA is TGTGCCAGCAGGGAGGGCCCCTCCTACGAGCAGTACTTC.

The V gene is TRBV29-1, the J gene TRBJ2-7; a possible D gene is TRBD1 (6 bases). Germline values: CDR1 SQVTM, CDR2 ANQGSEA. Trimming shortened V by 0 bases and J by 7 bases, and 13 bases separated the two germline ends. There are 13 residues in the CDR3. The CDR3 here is CSVEEGTGSEQYF. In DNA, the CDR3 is TGCAGCGTTGAAGAGGGAACAGGGTCTGAGCAGTACTTC.

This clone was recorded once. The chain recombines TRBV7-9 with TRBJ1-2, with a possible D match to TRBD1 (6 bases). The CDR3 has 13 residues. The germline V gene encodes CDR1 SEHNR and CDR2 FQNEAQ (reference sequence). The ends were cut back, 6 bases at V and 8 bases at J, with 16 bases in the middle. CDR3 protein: CASSPGTTGGYTF. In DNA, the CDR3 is TGTGCCAGCAGTCCCGGGACAACGGGCGGCTACACCTTC.

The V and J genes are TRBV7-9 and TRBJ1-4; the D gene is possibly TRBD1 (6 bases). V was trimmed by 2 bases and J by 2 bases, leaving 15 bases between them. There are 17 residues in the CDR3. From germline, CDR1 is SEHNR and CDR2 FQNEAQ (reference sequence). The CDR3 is CASSLSSGGATNEKLFF. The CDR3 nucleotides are TGTGCCAGCAGCTTATCATCCGGGGGGGCCACTAATGAAAAACTGTTTTTT.

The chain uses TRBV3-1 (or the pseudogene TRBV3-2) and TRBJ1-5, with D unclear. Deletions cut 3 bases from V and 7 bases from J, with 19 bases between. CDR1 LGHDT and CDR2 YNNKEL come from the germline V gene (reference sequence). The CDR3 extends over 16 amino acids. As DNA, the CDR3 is TGTGCCAGCAGCCAGAATGCGGCGGGATCGGGGCAGCCCCAGCATTTT. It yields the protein CASSQNAAGSGQPQHF.

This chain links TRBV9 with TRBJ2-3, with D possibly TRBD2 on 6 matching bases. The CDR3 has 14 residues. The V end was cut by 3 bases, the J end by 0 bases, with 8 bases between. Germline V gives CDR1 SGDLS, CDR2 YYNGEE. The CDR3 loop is CASSAGTSTDTQYF. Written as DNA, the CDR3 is TGTGCCAGCAGCGCCGGGACTAGCACAGATACGCAGTATTTT.

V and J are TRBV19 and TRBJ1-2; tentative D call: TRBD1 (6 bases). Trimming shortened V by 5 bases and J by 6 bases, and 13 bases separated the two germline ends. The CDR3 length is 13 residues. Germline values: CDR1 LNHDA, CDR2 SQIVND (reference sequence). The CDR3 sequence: CASSQQGEDGYTF. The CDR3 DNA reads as TGTGCCAGTAGTCAACAGGGAGAAGATGGCTACACCTTC.

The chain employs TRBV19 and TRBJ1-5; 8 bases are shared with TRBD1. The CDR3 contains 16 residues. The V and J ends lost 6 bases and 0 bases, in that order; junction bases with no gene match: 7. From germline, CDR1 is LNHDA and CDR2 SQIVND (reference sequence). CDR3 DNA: TGTGCCAGTAGCCGACAGGGGTTAAATAGCAATCAGCCCCAGCATTTT. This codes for CASSRQGLNSNQPQHF.

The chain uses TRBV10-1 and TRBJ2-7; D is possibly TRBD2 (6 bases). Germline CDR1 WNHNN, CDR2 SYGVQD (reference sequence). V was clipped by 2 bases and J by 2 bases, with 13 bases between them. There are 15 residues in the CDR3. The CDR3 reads CASSEMAGRTYEQYF. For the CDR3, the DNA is TGCGCCAGCAGTGAGATGGCAGGGAGGACCTACGAGCAGTACTTC.

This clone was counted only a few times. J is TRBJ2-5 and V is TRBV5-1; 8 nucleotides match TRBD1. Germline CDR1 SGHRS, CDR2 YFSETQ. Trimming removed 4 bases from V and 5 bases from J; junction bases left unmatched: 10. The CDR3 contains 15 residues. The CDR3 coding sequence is TGCGCCAGCAGCCCCGGGACAGGTCTCGGTGAGACCCAGTACTTC. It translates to CASSPGTGLGETQYF.

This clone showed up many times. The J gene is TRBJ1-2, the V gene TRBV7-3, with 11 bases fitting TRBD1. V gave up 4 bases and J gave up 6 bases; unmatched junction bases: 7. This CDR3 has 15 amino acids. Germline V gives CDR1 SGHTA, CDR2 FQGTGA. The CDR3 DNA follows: TGTGCCAGCAGCTCCTGGACAGGGGGCGGAGATGGCTACACCTTC. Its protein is CASSSWTGGGDGYTF.

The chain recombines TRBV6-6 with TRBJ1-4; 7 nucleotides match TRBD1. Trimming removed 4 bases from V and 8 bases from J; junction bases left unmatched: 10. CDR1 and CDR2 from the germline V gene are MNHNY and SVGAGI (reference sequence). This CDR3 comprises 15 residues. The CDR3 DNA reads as TGTGCCAGCAGTTCCCACCAGACAGGGATAGAAAAACTGTTTTTT. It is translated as CASSSHQTGIEKLFF.

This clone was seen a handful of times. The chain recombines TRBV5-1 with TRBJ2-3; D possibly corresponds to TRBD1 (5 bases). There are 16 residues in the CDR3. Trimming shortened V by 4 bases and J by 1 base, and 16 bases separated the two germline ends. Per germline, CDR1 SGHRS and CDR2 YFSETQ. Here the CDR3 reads CASSLSWQGGTDTQYF. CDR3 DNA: TGCGCCAGCAGCCTCAGTTGGCAGGGCGGCACAGATACGCAGTATTTT.

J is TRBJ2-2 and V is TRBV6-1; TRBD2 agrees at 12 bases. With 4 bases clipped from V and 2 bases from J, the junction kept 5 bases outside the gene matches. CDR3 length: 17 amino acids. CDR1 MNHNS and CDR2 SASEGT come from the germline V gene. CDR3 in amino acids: CASSASSGRVNTGELFF. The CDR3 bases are TGTGCCAGCAGTGCATCTAGCGGGAGGGTAAACACCGGGGAGCTGTTTTTT.

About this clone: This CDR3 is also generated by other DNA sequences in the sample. In DNA, the CDR3 is TGTGCCAGCTCTCCCCAGGGGAATAGCAATCAGCCCCAGCATTTT. Its translation: CASSPQGNSNQPQHF. The chain has TRBV18 and TRBJ1-5; the D gene is possibly TRBD1 (6 bases). CDR1 is KGHSH and CDR2 is LQKENI in the germline V gene. With 6 bases removed from V and 0 bases from J, the gap between germline ends came to 12 bases. The CDR3 length is 15 residues.